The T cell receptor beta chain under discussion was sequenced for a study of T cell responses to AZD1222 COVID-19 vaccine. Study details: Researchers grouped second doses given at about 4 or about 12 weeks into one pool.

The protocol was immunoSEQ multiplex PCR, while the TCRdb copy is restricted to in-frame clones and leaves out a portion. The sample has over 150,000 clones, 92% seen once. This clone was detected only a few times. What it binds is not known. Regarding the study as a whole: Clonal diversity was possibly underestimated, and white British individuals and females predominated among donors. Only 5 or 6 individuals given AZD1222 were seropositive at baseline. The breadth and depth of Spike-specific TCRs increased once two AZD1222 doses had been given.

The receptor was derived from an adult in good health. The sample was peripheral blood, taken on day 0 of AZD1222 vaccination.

The CDR3 DNA sequence: TGTGCCAGCAGGCGGCAGGGGAGTACCGGGGAGCTGTTTTTT. This gives the protein CASRRQGSTGELFF. The chain carries TRBV2 and TRBJ2-2; tentative D call: TRBD1 (6 bases). In germline, CDR1 is SNHLY, CDR2 FYNNEI. V shed 6 bases and J shed 5 bases, with 13 bases lying between them. The CDR3 is made up of 14 amino acids.